This is a list of T cell receptor beta chains from one sample in a study of shared clonotypes between healthy human individuals. Sequencing used immunoSEQ multiplex PCR; TCRdb keeps in-frame clones, though not all of them. The table has more than 450,000 clones, more than 65% seen once; the top ten hold about an eighth. The sample taken for sequencing was PBMCs. The receptors originated from a woman in her thirties or forties in good health. Some clones in this sample may be carry-over from other donors' samples. The CDR3 runs from the conserved cysteine through the conserved F or W.

J: TRBJ1-3; V: TRBV6-5; CDR3: CASTGHNSGNTIYF
J: TRBJ2-7; V: TRBV6-1; CDR3: CASFGQGASEQYF
J: TRBJ2-7; V: TRBV11-2; CDR3: CASSRTSGTSYEQYF
J: TRBJ1-2; V: TRBV5-1; CDR3: CASSLNRGEGGYTF
J: TRBJ2-1; V: TRBV6-5; CDR3: CASSYGGDYNEQFF
J: TRBJ1-1; V: TRBV7-9; CDR3: CASSLHRENTEAFF
J: TRBJ2-3; V: TRBV19; CDR3: CASRAEADTQYF
J: TRBJ2-3; V: TRBV29-1; CDR3: CSVSTGDPTDTQYF
J: TRBJ2-3; V: TRBV28; CDR3: CASSLPNGGWGTDTQYF
J: TRBJ2-5; V: TRBV7-2; CDR3: CASSGLVGQGYQETQYF
J: TRBJ1-1; V: TRBV28; CDR3: CASSLVGGTEAFF
J: TRBJ2-7; V: TRBV28; CDR3: CASTPPGAAYEQYF
J: TRBJ2-1; V: TRBV28; CDR3: CASSSGLAGTPYNEQFF
J: TRBJ1-5; V: TRBV19; CDR3: CASSDQGNQPQHF
J: TRBJ1-5; V: TRBV6-1; CDR3: CASTLTGTPDQPQHF
J: TRBJ2-7; V: TRBV10-1; CDR3: CASSESSSYEQYF
J: TRBJ2-1; V: TRBV27; CDR3: CASSLRGGAYEFF
J: TRBJ2-1; V: TRBV25-1; CDR3: CASSEGAGGWYNEQFF
J: TRBJ2-5; V: TRBV15; CDR3: CATKRGGRETQYF
J: TRBJ2-7; V: TRBV30; CDR3: CAWSRLQSGEQYF
J: TRBJ1-1; V: TRBV6-6; CDR3: CASSPLGQGMNTEAFF
J: TRBJ2-1; V: TRBV19; CDR3: CASSMWRGGHNEQFF
J: TRBJ2-3; V: TRBV5-1; CDR3: CASSAEGRESTDTQYF
J: TRBJ1-2; V: TRBV10-2; CDR3: CASSDRRGRDYGYTF
J: TRBJ2-3; V: TRBV6-1; CDR3: CASSDPGTSGRAADTQYF
J: TRBJ2-1; V: TRBV7-9; CDR3: CASSPGGGRATNEQFF
J: TRBJ2-1; V: TRBV7-8; CDR3: CASSLRSGLSEQFF
J: TRBJ2-2; V: TRBV19; CDR3: CASSHGQGSEAGELFF
J: TRBJ2-1; V: TRBV7-3; CDR3: CASSLKRTSHEQFF
J: TRBJ2-4; V: TRBV28; CDR3: CASSKGQGALSDIQYF
J: TRBJ2-2; V: TRBV14; CDR3: CASSQARRNTGELFF
J: TRBJ1-2; V: TRBV27; CDR3: CASSSVWANDGYTF
J: TRBJ2-1; V: TRBV5-1; CDR3: CASSTASRSYNEQFF
J: TRBJ2-7; V: TRBV6-1; CDR3: CASSNSGKGGWEQYF
J: TRBJ1-3; V: TRBV6-5; CDR3: CASSYSRVTGNTIYF
J: TRBJ1-2; V: TRBV6-1; CDR3: CASTRDRIPLSGYTF
J: TRBJ1-1; V: TRBV5-8; CDR3: CASSLADTPNTEAFF
J: TRBJ2-5; V: TRBV7-9; CDR3: CASSLDGVQETQYF
J: TRBJ2-1; V: TRBV28; CDR3: CASSLNPGTSGIYEQFF
J: TRBJ1-4; V: TRBV18; CDR3: CASSPGTPNEKLFF
J: TRBJ2-3; V: TRBV4-2; CDR3: CASSPRKAGRTDTQYF